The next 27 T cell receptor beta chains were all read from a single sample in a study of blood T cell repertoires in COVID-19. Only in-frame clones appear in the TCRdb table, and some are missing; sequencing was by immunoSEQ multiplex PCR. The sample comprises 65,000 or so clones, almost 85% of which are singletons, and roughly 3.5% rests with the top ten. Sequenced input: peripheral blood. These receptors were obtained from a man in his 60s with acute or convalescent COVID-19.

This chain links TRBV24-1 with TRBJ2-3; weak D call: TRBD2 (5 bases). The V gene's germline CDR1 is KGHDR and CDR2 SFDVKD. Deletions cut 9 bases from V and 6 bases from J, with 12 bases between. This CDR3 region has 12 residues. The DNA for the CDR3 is TGTGCCACCGAGGGCAACGAGGATACGCAGTATTTT. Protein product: CATEGNEDTQYF.

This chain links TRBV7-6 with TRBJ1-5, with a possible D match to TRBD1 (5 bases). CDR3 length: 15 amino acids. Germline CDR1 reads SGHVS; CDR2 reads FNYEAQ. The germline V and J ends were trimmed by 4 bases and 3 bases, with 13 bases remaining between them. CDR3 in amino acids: CASSSGQGFNQPQHF. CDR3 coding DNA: TGTGCCAGCAGCTCAGGCCAGGGATTCAATCAGCCCCAGCATTTT.

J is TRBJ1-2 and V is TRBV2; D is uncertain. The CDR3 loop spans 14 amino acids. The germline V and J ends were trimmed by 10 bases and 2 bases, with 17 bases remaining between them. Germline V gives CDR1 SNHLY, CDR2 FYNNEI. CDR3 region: CATHPGEKNYGYTF. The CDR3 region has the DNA TGTGCCACTCACCCCGGGGAGAAAAACTATGGCTACACCTTC. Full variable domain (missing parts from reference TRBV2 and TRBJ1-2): EPEVTQTPSHQVTQMGQEVILRCVPISNHLYFYWYRQILGQKVEFLVSFYNNEISEKSEIFDDQFSVERPDGSNFTLKIRSTKLEDSAMYFCATHPGEKNYGYTFGSGTRLTVV.

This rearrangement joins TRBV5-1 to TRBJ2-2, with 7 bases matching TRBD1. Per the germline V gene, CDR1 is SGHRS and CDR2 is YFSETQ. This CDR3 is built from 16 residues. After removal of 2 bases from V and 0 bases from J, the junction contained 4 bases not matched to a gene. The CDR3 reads CASSLTGVANTGELFF. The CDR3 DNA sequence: TGCGCCAGCAGCTTAACAGGGGTAGCGAACACCGGGGAGCTGTTTTTT.

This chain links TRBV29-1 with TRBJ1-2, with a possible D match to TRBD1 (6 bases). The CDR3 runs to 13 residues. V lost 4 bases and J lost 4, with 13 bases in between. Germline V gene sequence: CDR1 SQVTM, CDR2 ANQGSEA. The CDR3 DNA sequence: TGCAGCGTTGCGTCAGGGGAGAGCTATGGCTACACCTTC. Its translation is CSVASGESYGYTF.

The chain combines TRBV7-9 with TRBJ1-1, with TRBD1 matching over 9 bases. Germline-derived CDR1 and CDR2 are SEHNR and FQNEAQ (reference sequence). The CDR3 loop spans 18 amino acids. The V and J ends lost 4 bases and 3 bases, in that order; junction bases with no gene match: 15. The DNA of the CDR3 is TGTGCCAGCAGCTCCCCCTTAACAGGGGGCACGTTTCACACTGAAGCTTTCTTT. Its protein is CASSSPLTGGTFHTEAFF.

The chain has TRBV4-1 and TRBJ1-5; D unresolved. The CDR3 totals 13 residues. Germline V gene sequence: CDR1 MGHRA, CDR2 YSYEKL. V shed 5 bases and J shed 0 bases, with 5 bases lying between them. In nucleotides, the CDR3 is TGCGCCAGCAGCGAACATAGCAATCAGCCCCAGCATTTT. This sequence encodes CASSEHSNQPQHF.

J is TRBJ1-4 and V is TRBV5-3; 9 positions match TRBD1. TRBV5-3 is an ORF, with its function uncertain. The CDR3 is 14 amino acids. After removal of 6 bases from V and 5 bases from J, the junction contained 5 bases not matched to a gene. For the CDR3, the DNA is TGTGCCAGAAATACAGACAGGGGGAATGAAAAACTGTTTTTT. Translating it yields CARNTDRGNEKLFF.

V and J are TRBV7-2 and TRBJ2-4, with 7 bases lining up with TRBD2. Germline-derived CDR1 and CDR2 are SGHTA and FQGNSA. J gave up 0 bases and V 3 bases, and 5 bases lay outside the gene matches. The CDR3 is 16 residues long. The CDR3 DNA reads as TGTGCCAGCAGCTTGGGGAGGGGTCTAGCCAAAAACATTCAGTACTTC. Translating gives CASSLGRGLAKNIQYF.

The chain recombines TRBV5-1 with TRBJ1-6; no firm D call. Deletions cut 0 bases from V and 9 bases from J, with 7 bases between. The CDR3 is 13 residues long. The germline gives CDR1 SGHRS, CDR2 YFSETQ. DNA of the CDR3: TGCGCCAGCAGCTTGGATATCAGTTCACCCCTCCACTTT. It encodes CASSLDISSPLHF.

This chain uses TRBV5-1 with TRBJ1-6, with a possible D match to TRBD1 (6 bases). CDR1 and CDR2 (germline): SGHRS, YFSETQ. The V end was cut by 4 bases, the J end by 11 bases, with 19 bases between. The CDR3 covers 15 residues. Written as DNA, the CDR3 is TGCGCCAGCAGCGCCCTCGGGGAACAGGGCGCACCCCTCCACTTT. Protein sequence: CASSALGEQGAPLHF. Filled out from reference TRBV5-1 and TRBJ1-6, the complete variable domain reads KAGVTQTPRYLIKTRGQQVTLSCSPISGHRSVSWYQQTPGQGLQFLFEYFSETQRNKGNFPGRFSGRQFSNSRSEMNVSTLELGDSALYLCASSALGEQGAPLHFGNGTRLTVT.

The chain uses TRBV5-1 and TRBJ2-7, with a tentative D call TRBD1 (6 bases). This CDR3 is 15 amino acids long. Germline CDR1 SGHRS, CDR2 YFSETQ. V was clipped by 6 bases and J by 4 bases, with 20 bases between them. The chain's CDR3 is CASTFGTPPLYEQYF. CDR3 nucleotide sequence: TGCGCCAGCACCTTTGGGACACCACCTCTTTACGAGCAGTACTTC.

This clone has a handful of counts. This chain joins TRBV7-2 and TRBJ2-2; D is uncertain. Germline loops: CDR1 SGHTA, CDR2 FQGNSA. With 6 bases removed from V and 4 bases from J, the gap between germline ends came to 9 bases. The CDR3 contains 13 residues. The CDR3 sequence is CASRQASTGELFF. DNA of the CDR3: TGTGCCAGCAGGCAGGCGAGCACCGGGGAGCTGTTTTTT.

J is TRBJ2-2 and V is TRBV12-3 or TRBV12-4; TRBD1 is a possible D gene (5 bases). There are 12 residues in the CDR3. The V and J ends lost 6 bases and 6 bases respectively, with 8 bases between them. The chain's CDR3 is CASRRTSGELFF. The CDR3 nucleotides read TGTGCCAGCAGGCGGACATCCGGGGAGCTGTTTTTT.

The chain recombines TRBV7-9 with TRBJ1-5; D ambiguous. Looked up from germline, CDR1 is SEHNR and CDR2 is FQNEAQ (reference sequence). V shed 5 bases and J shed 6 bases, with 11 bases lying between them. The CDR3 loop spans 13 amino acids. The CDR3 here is CASSGGGRQPQHF. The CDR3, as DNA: TGTGCCAGCAGCGGCGGAGGGCGTCAGCCCCAGCATTTT.

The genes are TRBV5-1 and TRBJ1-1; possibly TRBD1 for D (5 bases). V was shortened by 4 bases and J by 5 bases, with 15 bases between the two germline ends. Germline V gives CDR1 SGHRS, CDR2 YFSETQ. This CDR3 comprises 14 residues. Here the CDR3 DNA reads TGCGCCAGCAGCGACCCGGGGGGAGGGACTGAAGCTTTCTTT. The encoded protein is CASSDPGGGTEAFF.

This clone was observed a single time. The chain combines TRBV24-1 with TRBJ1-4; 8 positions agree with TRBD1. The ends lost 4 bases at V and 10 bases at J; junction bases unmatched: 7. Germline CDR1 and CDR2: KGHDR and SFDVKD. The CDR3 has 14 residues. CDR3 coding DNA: TGTGCCACCAGTGAGGGACAGGACAGAGGAAAACTGTTTTTT. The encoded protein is CATSEGQDRGKLFF.

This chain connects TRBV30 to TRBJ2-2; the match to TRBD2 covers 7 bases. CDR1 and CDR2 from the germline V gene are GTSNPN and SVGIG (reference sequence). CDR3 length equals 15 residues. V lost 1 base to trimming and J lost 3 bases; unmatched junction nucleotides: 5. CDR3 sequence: CAWSGGGVYTGELFF. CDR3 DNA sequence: TGTGCCTGGAGTGGGGGGGGAGTTTACACCGGGGAGCTGTTTTTT.

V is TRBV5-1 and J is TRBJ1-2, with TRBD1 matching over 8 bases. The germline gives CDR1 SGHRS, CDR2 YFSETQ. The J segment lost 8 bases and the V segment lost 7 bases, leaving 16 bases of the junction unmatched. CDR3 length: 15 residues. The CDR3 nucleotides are TGCGCCAGCGCTTACGACGGACAGGGTTCTTCAGGCTACACCTTC. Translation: CASAYDGQGSSGYTF.

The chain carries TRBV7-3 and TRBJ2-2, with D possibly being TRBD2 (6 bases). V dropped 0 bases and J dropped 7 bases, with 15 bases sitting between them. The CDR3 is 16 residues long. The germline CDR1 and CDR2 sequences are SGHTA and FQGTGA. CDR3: CASSLTRETGDGELFF. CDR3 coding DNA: TGTGCCAGCAGCTTAACTCGGGAGACTGGGGACGGGGAGCTGTTTTTT.

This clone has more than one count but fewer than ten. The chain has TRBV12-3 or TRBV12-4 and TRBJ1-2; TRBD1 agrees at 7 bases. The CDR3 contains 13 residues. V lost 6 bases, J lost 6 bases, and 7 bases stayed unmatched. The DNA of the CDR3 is TGTGCCAGCAGAAAGACAGGGTTTAATGGCTACACCTTC. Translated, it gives CASRKTGFNGYTF.

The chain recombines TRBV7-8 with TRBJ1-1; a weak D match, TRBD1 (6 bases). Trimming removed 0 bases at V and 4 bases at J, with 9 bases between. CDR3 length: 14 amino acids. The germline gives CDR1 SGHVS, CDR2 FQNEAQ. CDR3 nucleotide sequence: TGTGCCAGCAGCTTAGCGAGGGGGATCACTGAAGCTTTCTTT. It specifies CASSLARGITEAFF.

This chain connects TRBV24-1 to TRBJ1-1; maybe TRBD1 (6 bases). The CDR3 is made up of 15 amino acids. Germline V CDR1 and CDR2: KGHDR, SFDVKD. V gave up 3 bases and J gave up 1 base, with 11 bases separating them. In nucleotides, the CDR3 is TGTGCCACCAGTGATAGCAGGGGACCGAACACTGAAGCTTTCTTT. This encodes CATSDSRGPNTEAFF.

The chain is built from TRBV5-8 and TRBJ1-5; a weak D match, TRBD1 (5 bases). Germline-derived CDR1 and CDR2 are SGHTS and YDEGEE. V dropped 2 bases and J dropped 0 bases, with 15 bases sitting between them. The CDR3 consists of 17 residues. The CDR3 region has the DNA TGTGCCAGCAGCTTCGGAGTAGACGGGGGTAGCAATCAGCCCCAGCATTTT. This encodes CASSFGVDGGSNQPQHF.

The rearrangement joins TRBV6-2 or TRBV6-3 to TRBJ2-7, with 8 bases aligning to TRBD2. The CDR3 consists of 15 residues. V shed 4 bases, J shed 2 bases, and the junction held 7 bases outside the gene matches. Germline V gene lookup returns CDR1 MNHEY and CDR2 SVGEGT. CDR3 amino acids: CASSWRTSRTYEQYF. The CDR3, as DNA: TGTGCCAGCAGTTGGAGGACTAGCAGGACCTACGAGCAGTACTTC.

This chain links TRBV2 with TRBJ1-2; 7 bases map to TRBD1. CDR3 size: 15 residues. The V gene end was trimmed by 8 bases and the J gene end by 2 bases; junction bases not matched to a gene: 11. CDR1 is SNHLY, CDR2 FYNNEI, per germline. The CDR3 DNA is TGTGCCAGCTACAGGGGAGAAGGTAGCAACTATGGCTACACCTTC. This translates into CASYRGEGSNYGYTF.

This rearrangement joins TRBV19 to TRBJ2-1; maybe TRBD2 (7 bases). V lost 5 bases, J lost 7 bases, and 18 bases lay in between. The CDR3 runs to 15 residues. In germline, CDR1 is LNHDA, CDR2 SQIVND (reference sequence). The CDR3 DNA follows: TGTGCCAGTAGTTCACACGGAGGGGGGGATAATGAGCAGTTCTTC. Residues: CASSSHGGGDNEQFF.